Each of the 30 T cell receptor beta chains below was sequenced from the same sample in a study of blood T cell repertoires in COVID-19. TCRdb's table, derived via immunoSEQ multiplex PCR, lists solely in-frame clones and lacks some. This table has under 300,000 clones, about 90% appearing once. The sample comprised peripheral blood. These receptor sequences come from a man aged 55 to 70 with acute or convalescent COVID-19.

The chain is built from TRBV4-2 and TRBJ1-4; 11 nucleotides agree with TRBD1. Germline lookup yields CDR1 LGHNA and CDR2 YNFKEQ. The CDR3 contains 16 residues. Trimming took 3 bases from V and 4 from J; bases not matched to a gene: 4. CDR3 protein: CASSQGTGGINEKLFF. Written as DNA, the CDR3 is TGTGCCAGCAGCCAGGGGACAGGGGGGATTAATGAAAAACTGTTTTTT.

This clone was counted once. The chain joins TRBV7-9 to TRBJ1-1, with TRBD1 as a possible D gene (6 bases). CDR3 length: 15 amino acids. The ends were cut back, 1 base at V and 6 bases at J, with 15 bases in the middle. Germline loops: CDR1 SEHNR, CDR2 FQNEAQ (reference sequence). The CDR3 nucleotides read TGTGCCAGCAGCTTAGGCCAAGGGGGTCAGGCTGAAGCTTTCTTT. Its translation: CASSLGQGGQAEAFF. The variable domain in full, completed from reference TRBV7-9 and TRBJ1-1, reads DTGVSQNPRHKITKRGQNVTFRCDPISEHNRLYWYRQTLGQGPEFLTYFQNEAQLEKSRLLSDRFSAERPKGSFSTLEIQRTEQGDSAMYLCASSLGQGGQAEAFFGQGTRLTVV.

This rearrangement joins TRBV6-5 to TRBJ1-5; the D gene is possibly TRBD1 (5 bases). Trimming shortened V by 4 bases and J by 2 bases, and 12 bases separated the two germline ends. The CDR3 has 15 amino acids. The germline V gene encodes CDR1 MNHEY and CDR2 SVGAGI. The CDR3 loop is CASSSRDFGNQPQHF. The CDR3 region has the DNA TGTGCCAGCAGTTCCAGGGATTTTGGCAATCAGCCCCAGCATTTT.

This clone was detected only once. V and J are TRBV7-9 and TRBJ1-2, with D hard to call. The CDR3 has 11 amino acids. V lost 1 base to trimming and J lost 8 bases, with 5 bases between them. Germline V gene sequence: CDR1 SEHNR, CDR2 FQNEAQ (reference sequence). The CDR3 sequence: CASSLVSGYTF. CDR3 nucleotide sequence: TGTGCCAGCAGCTTAGTTAGCGGCTACACCTTC.

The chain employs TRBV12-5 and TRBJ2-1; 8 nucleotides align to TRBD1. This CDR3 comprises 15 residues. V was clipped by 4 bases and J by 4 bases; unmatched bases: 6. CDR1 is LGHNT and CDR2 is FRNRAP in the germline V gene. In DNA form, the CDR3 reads TGTGCTAGTGGTTCTGGGACAGGCTTTTACAATGAGCAGTTCTTC. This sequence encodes CASGSGTGFYNEQFF.

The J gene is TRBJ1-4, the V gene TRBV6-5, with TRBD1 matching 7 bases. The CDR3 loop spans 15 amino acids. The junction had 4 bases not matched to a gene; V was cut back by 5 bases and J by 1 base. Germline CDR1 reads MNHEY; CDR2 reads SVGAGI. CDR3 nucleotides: TGTGCCAGCAGTACCCGACAGGGAACTAATGAAAAACTGTTTTTT. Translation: CASSTRQGTNEKLFF.

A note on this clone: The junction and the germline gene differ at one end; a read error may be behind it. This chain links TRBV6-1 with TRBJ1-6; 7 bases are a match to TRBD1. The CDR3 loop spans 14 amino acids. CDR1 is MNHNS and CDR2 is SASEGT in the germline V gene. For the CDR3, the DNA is TGTGCCAGCGGTGACAGGGCCTATAATTCACCCCTCCACTTT. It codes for CASGDRAYNSPLHF.

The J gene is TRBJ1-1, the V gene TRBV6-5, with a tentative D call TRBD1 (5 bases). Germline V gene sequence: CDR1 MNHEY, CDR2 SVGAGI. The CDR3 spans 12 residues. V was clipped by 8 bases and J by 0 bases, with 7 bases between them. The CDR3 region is CASGALNTEAFF. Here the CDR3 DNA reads TGTGCCAGCGGGGCCTTGAACACTGAAGCTTTCTTT.

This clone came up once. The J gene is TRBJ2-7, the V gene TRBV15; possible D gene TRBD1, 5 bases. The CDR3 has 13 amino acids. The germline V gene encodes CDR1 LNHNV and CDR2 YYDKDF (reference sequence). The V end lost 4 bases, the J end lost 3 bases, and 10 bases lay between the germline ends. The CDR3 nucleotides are TGTGCCACCAGCACTATCCAGGGCTACGAGCAGTACTTC. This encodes CATSTIQGYEQYF. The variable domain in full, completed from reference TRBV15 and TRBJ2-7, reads DAMVIQNPRYQVTQFGKPVTLSCSQTLNHNVMYWYQQKSSQAPKLLFHYYDKDFNNEADTPDNFQSRRPNTSFCFLDIRSPGLGDTAMYLCATSTIQGYEQYFGPGTRLTVT.

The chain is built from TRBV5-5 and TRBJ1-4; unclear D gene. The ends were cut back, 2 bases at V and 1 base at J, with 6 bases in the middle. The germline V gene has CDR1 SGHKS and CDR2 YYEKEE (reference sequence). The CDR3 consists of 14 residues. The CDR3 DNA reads TGTGCCAGCAGCTTTTACGGAACTAATGAAAAACTGTTTTTT. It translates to CASSFYGTNEKLFF.

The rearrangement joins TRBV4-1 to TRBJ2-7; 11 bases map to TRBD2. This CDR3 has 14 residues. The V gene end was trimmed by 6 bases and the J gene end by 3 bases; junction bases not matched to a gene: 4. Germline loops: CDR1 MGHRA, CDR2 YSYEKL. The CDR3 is CASSAGTSGYEQYF. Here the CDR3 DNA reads TGCGCCAGCAGTGCCGGGACTAGCGGCTACGAGCAGTACTTC.

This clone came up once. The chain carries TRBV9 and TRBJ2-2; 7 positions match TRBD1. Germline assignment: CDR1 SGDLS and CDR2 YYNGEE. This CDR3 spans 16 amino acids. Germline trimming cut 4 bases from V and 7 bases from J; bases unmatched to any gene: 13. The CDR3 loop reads CASSPRQGGISGELFF. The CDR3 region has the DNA TGTGCCAGCAGCCCTCGACAGGGCGGTATTAGCGGGGAGCTGTTTTTT.

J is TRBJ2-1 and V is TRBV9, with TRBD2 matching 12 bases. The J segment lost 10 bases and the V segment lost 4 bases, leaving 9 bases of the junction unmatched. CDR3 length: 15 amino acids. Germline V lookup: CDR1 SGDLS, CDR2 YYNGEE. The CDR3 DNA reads TGTGCCAGCAGCCCTTGGACTAGCGGGGATGGAGAGCAGTTCTTC. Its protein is CASSPWTSGDGEQFF.

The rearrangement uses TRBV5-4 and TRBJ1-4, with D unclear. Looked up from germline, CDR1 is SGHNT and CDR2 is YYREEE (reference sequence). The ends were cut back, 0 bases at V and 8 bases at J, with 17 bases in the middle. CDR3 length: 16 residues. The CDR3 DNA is TGTGCCAGCAGCTTGGGTGAAGGCGCGGGAGGGGAAAAACTGTTTTTT. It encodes CASSLGEGAGGEKLFF.

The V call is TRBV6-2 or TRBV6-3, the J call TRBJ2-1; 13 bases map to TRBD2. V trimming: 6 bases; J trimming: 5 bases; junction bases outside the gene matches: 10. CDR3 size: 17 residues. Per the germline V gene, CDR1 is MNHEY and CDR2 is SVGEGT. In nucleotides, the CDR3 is TGTGCCAGCAGCCACACTAGCGGGAGGGCCTTAGACAATGAGCAGTTCTTC. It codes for CASSHTSGRALDNEQFF.

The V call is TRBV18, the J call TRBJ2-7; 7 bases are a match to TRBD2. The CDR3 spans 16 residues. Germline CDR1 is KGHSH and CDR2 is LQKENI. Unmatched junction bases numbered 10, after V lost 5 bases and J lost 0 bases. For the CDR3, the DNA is TGTGCCAGCTCAGAACTGGGGCGGGAGATCTCCTACGAGCAGTACTTC. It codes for CASSELGREISYEQYF.

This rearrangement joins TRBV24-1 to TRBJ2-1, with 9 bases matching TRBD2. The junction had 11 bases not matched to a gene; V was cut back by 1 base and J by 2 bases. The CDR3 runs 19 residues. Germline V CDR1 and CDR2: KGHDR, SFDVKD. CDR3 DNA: TGTGCCACCAGTGATTTAGAGCGGGGGGCAGAACAGCCCTACAATGAGCAGTTCTTC. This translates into CATSDLERGAEQPYNEQFF.

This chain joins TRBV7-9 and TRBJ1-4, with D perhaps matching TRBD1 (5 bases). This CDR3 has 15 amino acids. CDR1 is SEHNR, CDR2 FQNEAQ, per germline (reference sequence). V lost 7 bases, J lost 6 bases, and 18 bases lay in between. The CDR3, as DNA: TGTGCCAGCACCACCACGGGGGGGAAGGATGAAAAACTGTTTTTT. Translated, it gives CASTTTGGKDEKLFF.

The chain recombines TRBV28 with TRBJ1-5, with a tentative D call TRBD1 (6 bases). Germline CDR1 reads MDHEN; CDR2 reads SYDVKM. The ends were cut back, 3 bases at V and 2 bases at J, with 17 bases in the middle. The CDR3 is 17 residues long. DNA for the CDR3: TGTGCCAGCAGTTTCTCTCCCAAAGGGGGGGGCAATCAGCCCCAGCATTTT. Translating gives CASSFSPKGGGNQPQHF.

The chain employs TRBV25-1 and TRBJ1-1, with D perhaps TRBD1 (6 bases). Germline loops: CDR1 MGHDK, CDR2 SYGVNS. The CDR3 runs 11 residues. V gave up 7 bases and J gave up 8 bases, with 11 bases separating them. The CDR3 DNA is TGTGCCAGCATTGGGGACATCGAAGCTTTCTTT. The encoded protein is CASIGDIEAFF. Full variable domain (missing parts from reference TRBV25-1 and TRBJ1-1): EADIYQTPRYLVIGTGKKITLECSQTMGHDKMYWYQQDPGMELHLIHYSYGVNSTEKGDLSSESTVSRIRTEHFPLTLESARPSHTSQYLCASIGDIEAFFGQGTRLTVV.

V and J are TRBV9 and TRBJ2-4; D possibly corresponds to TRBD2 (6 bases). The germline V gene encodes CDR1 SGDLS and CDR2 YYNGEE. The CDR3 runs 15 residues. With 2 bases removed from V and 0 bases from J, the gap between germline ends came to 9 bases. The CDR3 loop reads CASSVSGLAKNIQYF. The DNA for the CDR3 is TGTGCCAGCAGCGTTTCGGGACTAGCCAAAAACATTCAGTACTTC.

CDR3: CSVETGRSSGNTIYF. CDR3 in DNA: TGCAGCGTTGAGACTGGCCGTAGCTCTGGAAACACCATATATTTT. This chain connects TRBV29-1 to TRBJ1-3; D is unresolved. Germline V CDR1 and CDR2: SQVTM, ANQGSEA. The V and J ends lost 3 bases and 0 bases respectively, with 12 bases between them. The CDR3 spans 15 residues.

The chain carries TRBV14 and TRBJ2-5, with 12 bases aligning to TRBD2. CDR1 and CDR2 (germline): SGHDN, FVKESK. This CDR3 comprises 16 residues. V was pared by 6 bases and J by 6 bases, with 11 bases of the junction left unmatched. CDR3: CASSPRTSGNVKTQYF. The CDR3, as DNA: TGTGCCAGCAGTCCTAGGACTAGCGGGAATGTAAAGACCCAGTACTTC.

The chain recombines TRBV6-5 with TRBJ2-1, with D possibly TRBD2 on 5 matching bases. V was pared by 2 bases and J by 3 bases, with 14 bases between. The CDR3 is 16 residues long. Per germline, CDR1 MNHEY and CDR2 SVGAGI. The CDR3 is CASSYPEASRYNEQFF. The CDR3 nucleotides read TGTGCCAGCAGTTACCCTGAGGCTAGCCGCTACAATGAGCAGTTCTTC.

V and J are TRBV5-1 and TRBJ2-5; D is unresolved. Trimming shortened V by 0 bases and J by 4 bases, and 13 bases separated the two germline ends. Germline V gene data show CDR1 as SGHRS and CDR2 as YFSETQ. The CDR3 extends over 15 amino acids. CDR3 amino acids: CASSLAPGLGETQYF. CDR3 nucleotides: TGCGCCAGCAGCTTGGCCCCAGGTTTGGGAGAGACCCAGTACTTC.

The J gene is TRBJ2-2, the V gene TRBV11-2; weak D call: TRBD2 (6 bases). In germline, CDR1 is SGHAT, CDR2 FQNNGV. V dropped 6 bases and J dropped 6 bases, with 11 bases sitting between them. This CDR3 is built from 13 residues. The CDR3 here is CASRKEGPGELFF. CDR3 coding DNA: TGTGCCAGCAGAAAGGAGGGCCCCGGGGAGCTGTTTTTT.

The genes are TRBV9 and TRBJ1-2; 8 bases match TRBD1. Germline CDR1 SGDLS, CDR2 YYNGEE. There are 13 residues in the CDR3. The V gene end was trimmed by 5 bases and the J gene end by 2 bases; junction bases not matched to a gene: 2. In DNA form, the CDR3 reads TGTGCCAGCAGTGGGACAGGAAACTATGGCTACACCTTC. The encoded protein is CASSGTGNYGYTF. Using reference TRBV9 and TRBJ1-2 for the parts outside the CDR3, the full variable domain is DSGVTQTPKHLITATGQRVTLRCSPRSGDLSVYWYQQSLDQGLQFLIQYYNGEERAKGNILERFSAQQFPDLHSELNLSSLELGDSALYFCASSGTGNYGYTFGSGTRLTVV.

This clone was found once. The CDR3 is CASSSHLIAGGPYEQYF. The CDR3 bases are TGTGCCAGCAGCTCCCATCTTATAGCGGGAGGCCCCTACGAGCAGTACTTC. The rearrangement uses TRBV7-9 and TRBJ2-7; 10 positions agree with TRBD2. CDR1 and CDR2 (germline): SEHNR, FQNEAQ (reference sequence). V gave up 4 bases and J gave up 2 bases; unmatched junction bases: 11. The CDR3 is 17 amino acids.

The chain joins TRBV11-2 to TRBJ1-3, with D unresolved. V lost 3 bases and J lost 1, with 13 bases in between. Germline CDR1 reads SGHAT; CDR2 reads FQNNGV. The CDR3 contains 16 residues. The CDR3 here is CASSFFRDKSGNTIYF. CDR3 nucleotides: TGTGCCAGCAGCTTTTTTCGCGACAAGTCTGGAAACACCATATATTTT.

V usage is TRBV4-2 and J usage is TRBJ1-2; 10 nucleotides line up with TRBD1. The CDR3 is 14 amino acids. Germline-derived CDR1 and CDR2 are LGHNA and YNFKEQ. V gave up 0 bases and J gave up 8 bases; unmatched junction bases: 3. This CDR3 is CASSQDGTGEGYTF. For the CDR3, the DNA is TGTGCCAGCAGCCAAGATGGGACAGGGGAAGGCTACACCTTC.